The 31 T cell receptor beta chains in this list originate from one sample, sequenced in a study of shared clonotypes between healthy human individuals. Produced via immunoSEQ multiplex PCR; TCRdb's table is partial and in-frame only. The table records 300,000 or so clones, approximately 74% of them present only once. The sample taken for sequencing was memory CD4+ T cells sorted from blood. Subset of the sample: CD45RA-negative fraction. The receptor source for this set is a man between 25 and 39 years old in good health.

In its sample, this clone was seen a few times. Other DNA sequences within the sample encode an identical CDR3. The rearrangement links TRBV5-1 to TRBJ2-1; D ambiguous. This CDR3 contains 15 residues. Trimming cost V 0 bases and J 3 bases, with 10 bases left between them. Germline assignment: CDR1 SGHRS and CDR2 YFSETQ. CDR3 nucleotide sequence: TGCGCCAGCAGCTTGGACAGCGCGAACTACAATGAGCAGTTCTTC. Amino acids: CASSLDSANYNEQFF.

This clone has more than one count but fewer than ten. The rearrangement links TRBV6-4 to TRBJ2-2, with a possible D match to TRBD2 (5 bases). CDR1 MRHNA and CDR2 SNTAGT come from the germline V gene. The V end was cut by 5 bases, the J end by 5 bases, with 12 bases between. CDR3 size: 14 residues. Written as DNA, the CDR3 is TGTGCCAGCAGTTCGGAGGTTAAGACCGGGGAGCTGTTTTTT. Amino acids: CASSSEVKTGELFF.

The V call is TRBV5-8, the J call TRBJ1-5; D not certain. The ends were cut back, 2 bases at V and 6 bases at J, with 3 bases in the middle. CDR1 is SGHTS and CDR2 is YDEGEE in the germline V gene. The CDR3 length is 11 residues. CDR3 nucleotide sequence: TGTGCCAGCAGCTTTGCTCAGCCCCAGCATTTT. Amino acid sequence: CASSFAQPQHF.

The CDR3 loop reads CASSLTAVGLQYF. For the CDR3, the DNA is TGTGCCAGCAGCTTAACAGCGGTGGGACTTCAATATTTT. The J gene is TRBJ2-3, the V gene TRBV7-3; a weak D match, TRBD2 (6 bases). The germline gives CDR1 SGHTA, CDR2 FQGTGA. The CDR3 has 13 residues. The V gene lost 0 bases and the J gene lost 15 bases, with 16 bases spanning the gap. The full variable domain, in which reference TRBV7-3 and TRBJ2-3 provide the parts outside the CDR3, is GAGVSQTPSNKVTEKGKYVELRCDPISGHTALYWYRQSLGQGPEFLIYFQGTGAADDSGLPNDRFFAVRPEGSVSTLKIQRTERGDSAVYLCASSLTAVGLQYFGPGTRLTVL.

The rearrangement uses TRBV5-1 and TRBJ2-2; 8 bases line up with TRBD2. The CDR3 contains 14 residues. Germline V lookup: CDR1 SGHRS, CDR2 YFSETQ. Trimming took 9 bases from V and 4 from J; bases not matched to a gene: 8. CDR3 DNA sequence: TGCGCCACAAAAGCGGGAGCAAGCACCGGGGAGCTGTTTTTT. Translation: CATKAGASTGELFF.

The rearrangement uses TRBV6-5 and TRBJ2-7; 8 nucleotides line up with TRBD1. Germline CDR1 and CDR2: MNHEY and SVGAGI. V lost 5 bases, J lost 3 bases, and 9 bases stayed unmatched. CDR3 size: 15 residues. CDR3 residues: CASSPTGTGGYEQYF. The DNA for the CDR3 is TGTGCCAGCAGTCCAACCGGGACAGGTGGCTACGAGCAGTACTTC.

As for this clone: Sequence at one end of the junction differs from germline and may be a read error. The chain recombines TRBV5-1 with TRBJ2-1, with 9 nucleotides matching TRBD2. Per germline, CDR1 SGHRS and CDR2 YFSETQ. This CDR3 spans 12 amino acids. CDR3 in DNA: TGCGCCAGCAGCTCGACTAGCGGCTCCGGGATCTTC. Protein product: CASSSTSGSGIF.

This clone was seen more than once but under ten times. The V and J genes are TRBV27 and TRBJ2-3; the match to TRBD1 covers 7 bases. Germline CDR1 and CDR2: MNHEY and SMNVEV (reference sequence). The CDR3 sequence is 15 residues long. After removal of 7 bases from V and 2 bases from J, the junction contained 9 bases not matched to a gene. In DNA, the CDR3 is TGTGCCAGCACATCTCTGGGACAGAACACAGATACGCAGTATTTT. Translated: CASTSLGQNTDTQYF.

The rearrangement uses TRBV29-1 and TRBJ2-5; TRBD2 aligns across 11 bases. The J segment lost 4 bases and the V segment lost 6 bases, leaving 7 bases of the junction unmatched. The germline CDR1 and CDR2 sequences are SQVTM and ANQGSEA. This CDR3 is built from 14 residues. CDR3 bases: TGCAGCGTAGATAGGCTAGCGGGAGGAGAGACCCAGTACTTC. Amino acids: CSVDRLAGGETQYF.

This clone has ten or more counts. The V and J genes are TRBV2 and TRBJ2-7; perhaps D is TRBD1 or TRBD2 (5 bases each). Trimming shortened V by 4 bases and J by 3 bases, and 16 bases separated the two germline ends. Looked up from germline, CDR1 is SNHLY and CDR2 is FYNNEI. This CDR3 has 15 amino acids. CDR3 protein: CASSAGHRTIYEQYF. The CDR3, as DNA: TGTGCCAGCAGTGCGGGGCACAGAACGATCTACGAGCAGTACTTC.

V and J are TRBV7-9 and TRBJ2-7, with TRBD2 identical over 8 bases. CDR1 and CDR2 from the germline V gene are SEHNR and FQNEAQ (reference sequence). With 8 bases clipped from V and 4 bases from J, the junction kept 10 bases outside the gene matches. The CDR3 covers 14 residues. CDR3 coding DNA: TGTGCCAGCGGGTCCGCGGGAGGAGCGTACGAGCAGTACTTC. Its translation is CASGSAGGAYEQYF.

This clone has a count of ten or more. In nucleotides, the CDR3 is TGTGCCAGCAGACAGCAGGGAGTTGACATTCAGTACTTC. It is translated as CASRQQGVDIQYF. This chain links TRBV28 with TRBJ2-4, with D perhaps matching TRBD1 or TRBD2 (5 bases each). Germline-derived CDR1 and CDR2 are MDHEN and SYDVKM. The CDR3 runs 13 residues. The germline V and J ends were trimmed by 6 bases and 8 bases, with 14 bases remaining between them.

This chain connects TRBV7-9 to TRBJ2-5; the D gene is possibly TRBD2 (6 bases). CDR3 length: 14 residues. V lost 0 bases and J 5 bases, leaving 10 bases between the germline ends. CDR1 and CDR2 (germline): SEHNR, FQNEAQ (reference sequence). Written as DNA, the CDR3 is TGTGCCAGCAGCTTAGCAGGAGGAGGGGAGACCCAGTACTTC. This sequence encodes CASSLAGGGETQYF.

The gene calls are TRBV5-1 and TRBJ1-2, with D hard to call. Germline lookup yields CDR1 SGHRS and CDR2 YFSETQ. The CDR3 loop spans 13 amino acids. The V and J ends lost 1 base and 8 bases respectively, with 12 bases between them. In DNA form, the CDR3 reads TGCGCCAGCAGCTTGTACGAAGGTGGAGGCTACACCTTC. Translation gives CASSLYEGGGYTF.

The chain links TRBV15 to TRBJ1-2; TRBD1 might be the D (5 bases). There are 15 residues in the CDR3. Germline CDR1 LNHNV, CDR2 YYDKDF (reference sequence). V was shortened by 0 bases and J by 4 bases, with 12 bases between the two germline ends. The CDR3 coding sequence is TGTGCCACCAGCAGAGAGTACGGGGGGAGCTATGGCTACACCTTC. This encodes CATSREYGGSYGYTF. The whole variable domain, remainder taken from reference TRBV15 and TRBJ1-2, is DAMVIQNPRYQVTQFGKPVTLSCSQTLNHNVMYWYQQKSSQAPKLLFHYYDKDFNNEADTPDNFQSRRPNTSFCFLDIRSPGLGDTAMYLCATSREYGGSYGYTFGSGTRLTVV.

The chain's CDR3 is CASSSGLAGTDTQYF. DNA for the CDR3: TGTGCCAGCAGTTCTGGACTAGCGGGCACAGATACGCAGTATTTT. V usage is TRBV27 and J usage is TRBJ2-3; TRBD2 agrees at 10 bases. This CDR3 is 15 amino acids long. Germline lookup yields CDR1 MNHEY and CDR2 SMNVEV (reference sequence). With V trimmed by 4 bases and J by 1 base, 2 bases remained unmatched.

For this clone: Within the sample, other DNA sequences also encode this same CDR3. This chain connects TRBV15 to TRBJ2-7; 7 bases are a match to TRBD2. The CDR3 runs 15 residues. The germline CDR1 and CDR2 sequences are LNHNV and YYDKDF (reference sequence). The V segment lost 0 bases and the J segment 1 base; nucleotides outside the gene matches: 3. CDR3 DNA: TGTGCCACCAGCAGAGATCGGGGAGGGTCCTACGAGCAGTACTTC. As protein: CATSRDRGGSYEQYF. Full variable domain (remainder filled in from reference TRBV15 and TRBJ2-7): DAMVIQNPRYQVTQFGKPVTLSCSQTLNHNVMYWYQQKSSQAPKLLFHYYDKDFNNEADTPDNFQSRRPNTSFCFLDIRSPGLGDTAMYLCATSRDRGGSYEQYFGPGTRLTVT.

This clone was recorded a few times. J is TRBJ2-2 and V is TRBV9; 8 bases are a match to TRBD2. Germline V gene data show CDR1 as SGDLS and CDR2 as YYNGEE. The length of the CDR3 is 18 residues. With V trimmed by 0 bases and J by 1 base, 8 bases remained unmatched. The CDR3 sequence: CASSVVPLAGQNTGELFF. DNA for the CDR3: TGTGCCAGCAGCGTAGTCCCCCTAGCGGGCCAGAACACCGGGGAGCTGTTTTTT.

The chain couples TRBV5-4 to TRBJ2-1; 11 bases align to TRBD2. CDR3 length equals 16 residues. Germline assignment: CDR1 SGHNT and CDR2 YYREEE (reference sequence). Trimming at V came to 4 bases and at J to 4 bases, leaving 7 bases not matched to a gene. CDR3 sequence reads: CASSPELAGAYNEQFF. CDR3 nucleotide sequence: TGTGCCAGCAGCCCCGAACTAGCGGGAGCTTACAATGAGCAGTTCTTC.

CDR3 sequence: CAISDSRGSDEQYF. The CDR3 nucleotides read TGTGCCATCAGTGATTCGCGCGGGAGTGACGAGCAGTACTTC. This sequence joins TRBV10-3 and TRBJ2-7; 7 bases map to TRBD2. The V gene's germline CDR1 is ENHRY and CDR2 SYGVKD. This CDR3 has 14 residues. The V and J ends lost 3 bases and 5 bases, in that order; junction bases with no gene match: 7.

This chain uses TRBV6-5 with TRBJ2-5; D is unclear. The CDR3 has 13 amino acids. V lost 6 bases and J lost 5, with 13 bases in between. CDR1 is MNHEY, CDR2 SVGAGI, per germline. CDR3 coding DNA: TGTGCCAGCAGAGAACGTGGACGGGAGACCCAGTACTTC. This encodes CASRERGRETQYF.

The chain recombines TRBV7-6 with TRBJ2-1, with TRBD2 matching 9 bases. CDR1 and CDR2 (germline): SGHVS, FNYEAQ. This CDR3 contains 18 residues. J gave up 3 bases and V 2 bases, and 11 bases lay outside the gene matches. In DNA, the CDR3 is TGTGCCAGCAGCTTATGGACTCTCGGGACTAGCATCTACAATGAGCAGTTCTTC. Encoded protein: CASSLWTLGTSIYNEQFF.

V is TRBV28 and J is TRBJ1-4, with 7 positions matching TRBD1. The V segment lost 7 bases and the J segment 5 bases; nucleotides outside the gene matches: 7. The CDR3 has 14 amino acids. Germline values: CDR1 MDHEN, CDR2 SYDVKM. The CDR3 loop is CASTLGTVNEKLFF. The CDR3 DNA reads as TGTGCCAGCACCCTAGGGACAGTGAATGAAAAACTGTTTTTT.

This clone was detected many times. The same CDR3 arises from other DNA sequences in this sample as well. The chain combines TRBV25-1 with TRBJ2-1; 8 positions match TRBD1. Per germline, CDR1 MGHDK and CDR2 SYGVNS. The CDR3 totals 17 residues. Germline trimming cut 3 bases from V and 1 base from J; bases unmatched to any gene: 8. CDR3 sequence reads: CASSDLGQGRSYNEQFF. The CDR3 DNA reads TGTGCCAGCAGTGACCTAGGACAGGGAAGGTCCTACAATGAGCAGTTCTTC.

The J gene is TRBJ2-3, the V gene TRBV10-1; D is perhaps TRBD1 or TRBD2 (6 bases each). V was trimmed by 5 bases and J by 5 bases, leaving 14 bases between them. The CDR3 covers 14 residues. Germline CDR1 WNHNN, CDR2 SYGVQD (reference sequence). The CDR3 loop is CASSRLGGGDTQYF. The CDR3 DNA follows: TGCGCCAGCAGTCGGTTAGGAGGGGGAGATACGCAGTATTTT.

The chain has TRBV28 and TRBJ2-5; D is ambiguous. The CDR3 is 15 residues long. Trimming removed 7 bases at V and 5 bases at J, with 20 bases between. Germline V gene lookup returns CDR1 MDHEN and CDR2 SYDVKM. CDR3 coding DNA: TGTGCCAGCATCCCAAGTGCGGCAACGAGGGAGACCCAGTACTTC. This translates into CASIPSAATRETQYF.

V usage is TRBV7-2 and J usage is TRBJ2-2; TRBD2 aligns across 15 bases. With V trimmed by 3 bases and J by 1 base, 0 bases remained unmatched. Germline CDR1 SGHTA, CDR2 FQGNSA. This CDR3 has 17 amino acids. The CDR3 DNA reads TGTGCCAGCAGCTTGGGACTAGCGGGAGGGAACACCGGGGAGCTGTTTTTT. Protein product: CASSLGLAGGNTGELFF.

The chain has TRBV5-1 and TRBJ2-7; 10 bases are shared with TRBD2. Germline CDR1 SGHRS, CDR2 YFSETQ. V trimming: 3 bases; J trimming: 4 bases; junction bases outside the gene matches: 7. This CDR3 comprises 15 residues. The DNA of the CDR3 is TGCGCCAGCAGCTACGCTAGCGGGAGTCAGTACGAGCAGTACTTC. Its protein product is CASSYASGSQYEQYF.

V and J are TRBV6-5 and TRBJ2-3; TRBD2 is a possible D gene (5 bases). V lost 5 bases to trimming and J lost 5 bases, with 17 bases between them. The length of the CDR3 is 15 residues. CDR1 and CDR2 from the germline V gene are MNHEY and SVGAGI. Here the CDR3 DNA reads TGTGCCAGCAGTGTAGACTACCCAAATCGAGATACGCAGTATTTT. This sequence encodes CASSVDYPNRDTQYF.

The V gene is TRBV9, the J gene TRBJ2-5; no reliable D call. V lost 0 bases to trimming and J lost 5 bases, with 14 bases between them. The length of the CDR3 is 15 residues. Germline V gene lookup returns CDR1 SGDLS and CDR2 YYNGEE. CDR3 sequence reads: CASSVEGSSGETQYF. CDR3 nucleotide sequence: TGTGCCAGCAGCGTAGAGGGTAGCTCGGGTGAGACCCAGTACTTC.

V gene TRBV27 combines with J gene TRBJ2-6; unclear D gene. V was shortened by 1 base and J by 4 bases, with 5 bases between the two germline ends. Germline V gene data show CDR1 as MNHEY and CDR2 as SMNVEV (reference sequence). The CDR3 is 14 amino acids. DNA of the CDR3: TGTGCCAGCAGTTTATTAGTAGGGGCCAACGTCCTGACTTTC. Its protein is CASSLLVGANVLTF.